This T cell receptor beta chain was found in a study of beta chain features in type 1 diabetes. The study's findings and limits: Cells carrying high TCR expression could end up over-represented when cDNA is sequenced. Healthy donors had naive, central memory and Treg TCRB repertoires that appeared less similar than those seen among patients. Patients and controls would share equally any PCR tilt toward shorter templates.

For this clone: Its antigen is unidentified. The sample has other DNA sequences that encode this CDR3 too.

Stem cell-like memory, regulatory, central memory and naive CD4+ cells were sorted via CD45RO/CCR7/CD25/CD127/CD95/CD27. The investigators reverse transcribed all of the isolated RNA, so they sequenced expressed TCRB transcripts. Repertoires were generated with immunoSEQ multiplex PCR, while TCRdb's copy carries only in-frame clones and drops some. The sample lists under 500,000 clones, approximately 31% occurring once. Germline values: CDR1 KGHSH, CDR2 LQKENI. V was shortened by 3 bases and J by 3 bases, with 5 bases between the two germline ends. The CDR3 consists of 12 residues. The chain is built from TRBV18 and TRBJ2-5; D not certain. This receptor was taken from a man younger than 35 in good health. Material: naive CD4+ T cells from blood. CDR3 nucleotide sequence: TGTGCCAGCTCACCCTCAGAAGAGACCCAGTACTTC. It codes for CASSPSEETQYF. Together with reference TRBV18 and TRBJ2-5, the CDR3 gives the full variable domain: NAGVMQNPRHLVRRRGQEARLRCSPMKGHSHVYWYRQLPEEGLKFMVYLQKENIIDESGMPKERFSAEFPKEGPSILRIQQVVRGDSAAYFCASSPSEETQYFGPGTRLLVL.